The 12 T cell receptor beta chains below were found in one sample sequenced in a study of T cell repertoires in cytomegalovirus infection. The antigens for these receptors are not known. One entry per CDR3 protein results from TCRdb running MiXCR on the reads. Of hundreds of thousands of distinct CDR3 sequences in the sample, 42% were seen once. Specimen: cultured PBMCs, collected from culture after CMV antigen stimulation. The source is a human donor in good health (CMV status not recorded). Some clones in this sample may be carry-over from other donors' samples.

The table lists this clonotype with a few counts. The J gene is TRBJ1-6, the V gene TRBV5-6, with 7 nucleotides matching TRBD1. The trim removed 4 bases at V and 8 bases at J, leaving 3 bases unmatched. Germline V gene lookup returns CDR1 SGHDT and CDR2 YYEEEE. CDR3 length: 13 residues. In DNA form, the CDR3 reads TGTGCCAGCAGCGGGGACAGAGATTCACCCCTCCACTTT. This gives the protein CASSGDRDSPLHF.

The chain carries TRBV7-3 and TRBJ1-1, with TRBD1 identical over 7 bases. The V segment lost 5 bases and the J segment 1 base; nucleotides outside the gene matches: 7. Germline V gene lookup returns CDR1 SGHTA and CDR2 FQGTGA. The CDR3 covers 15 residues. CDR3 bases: TGTGCCAGCAGCCCCGGGACAGCTTGGAACACTGAAGCTTTCTTT. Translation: CASSPGTAWNTEAFF.

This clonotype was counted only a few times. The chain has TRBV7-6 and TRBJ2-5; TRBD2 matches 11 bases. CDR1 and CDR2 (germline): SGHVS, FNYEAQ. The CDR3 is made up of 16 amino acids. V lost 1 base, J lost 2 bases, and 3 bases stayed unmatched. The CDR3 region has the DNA TGTGCCAGCAGCTTAGGCCCTAGCGGGGGGCAAGAGACCCAGTACTTC. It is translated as CASSLGPSGGQETQYF.

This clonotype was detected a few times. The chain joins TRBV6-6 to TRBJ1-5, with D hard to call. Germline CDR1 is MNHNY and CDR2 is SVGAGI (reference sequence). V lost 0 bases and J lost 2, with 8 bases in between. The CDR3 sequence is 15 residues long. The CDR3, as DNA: TGTGCCAGCAGTTACTCTTCGAGGGGCAATCAGCCCCAGCATTTT. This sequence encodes CASSYSSRGNQPQHF.

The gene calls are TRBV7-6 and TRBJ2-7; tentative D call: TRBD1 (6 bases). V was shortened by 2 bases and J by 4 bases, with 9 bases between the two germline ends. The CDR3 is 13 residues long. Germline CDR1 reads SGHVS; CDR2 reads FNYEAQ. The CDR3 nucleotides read TGTGCCAGCAGCTTACCAGGGGAGTACGAGCAGTACTTC. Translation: CASSLPGEYEQYF. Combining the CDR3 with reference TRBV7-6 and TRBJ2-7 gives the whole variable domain GAGVSQSPRYKVTKRGQDVALRCDPISGHVSLYWYRQALGQGPEFLTYFNYEAQQDKSGLPNDRFSAERPEGSISTLTIQRTEQRDSAMYRCASSLPGEYEQYFGPGTRLTVT.

The CDR3 protein is CASSQELPNTDTQYF. The CDR3 DNA follows: TGCGCCAGCAGCCAAGAATTACCAAACACAGATACGCAGTATTTT. This chain connects TRBV4-1 to TRBJ2-3; D is unclear. The V end lost 0 bases, the J end lost 2 bases, and 9 bases lay between the germline ends. The CDR3 runs 15 residues. Germline CDR1 and CDR2: MGHRA and YSYEKL.

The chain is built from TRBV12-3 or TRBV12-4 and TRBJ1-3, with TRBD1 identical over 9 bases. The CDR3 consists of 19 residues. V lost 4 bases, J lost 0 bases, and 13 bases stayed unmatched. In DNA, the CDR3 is TGTGCCAGCAGTTCATACCGGGACAGGGTCCTTAGCTCTGGAAACACCATATATTTT. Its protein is CASSSYRDRVLSSGNTIYF.

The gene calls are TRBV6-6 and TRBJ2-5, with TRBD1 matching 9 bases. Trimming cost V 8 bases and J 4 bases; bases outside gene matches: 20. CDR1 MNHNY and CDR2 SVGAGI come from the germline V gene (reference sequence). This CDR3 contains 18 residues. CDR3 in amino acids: CASRTGILTGGRAETQYF. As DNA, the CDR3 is TGTGCCAGCCGAACGGGCATCTTGACAGGGGGGCGCGCAGAGACCCAGTACTTC.

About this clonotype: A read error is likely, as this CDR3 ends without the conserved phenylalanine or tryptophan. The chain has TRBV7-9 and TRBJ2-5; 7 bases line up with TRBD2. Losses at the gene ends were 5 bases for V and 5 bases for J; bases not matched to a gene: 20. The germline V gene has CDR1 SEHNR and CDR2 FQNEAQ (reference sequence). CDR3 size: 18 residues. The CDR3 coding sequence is TGTGCCAGCAGCCCCCGAACTCGGCAGACAAGGCGGGAGGAGACCCAGTACTAC. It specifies CASSPRTRQTRREETQYY.

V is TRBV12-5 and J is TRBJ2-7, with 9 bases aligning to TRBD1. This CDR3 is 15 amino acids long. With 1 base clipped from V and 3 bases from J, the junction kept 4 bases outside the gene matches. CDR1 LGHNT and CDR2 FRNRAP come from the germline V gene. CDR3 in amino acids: CASGLAQGQGYEQYF. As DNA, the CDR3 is TGTGCTAGTGGTTTGGCCCAGGGACAGGGCTACGAGCAGTACTTC.

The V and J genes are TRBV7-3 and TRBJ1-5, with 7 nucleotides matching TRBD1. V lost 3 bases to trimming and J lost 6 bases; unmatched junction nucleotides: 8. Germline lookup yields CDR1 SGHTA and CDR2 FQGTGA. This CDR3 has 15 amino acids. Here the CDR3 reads CASSLLEGAVQPQHF. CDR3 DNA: TGTGCCAGCAGCTTGCTTGAGGGGGCGGTTCAGCCCCAGCATTTT.

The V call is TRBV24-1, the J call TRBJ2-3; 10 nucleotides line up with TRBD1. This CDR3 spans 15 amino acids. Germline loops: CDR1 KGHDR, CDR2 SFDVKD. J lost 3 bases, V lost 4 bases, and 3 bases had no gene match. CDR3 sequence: CATSEPGQGTDTQYF. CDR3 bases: TGTGCCACCAGTGAACCGGGACAGGGGACAGATACGCAGTATTTT.